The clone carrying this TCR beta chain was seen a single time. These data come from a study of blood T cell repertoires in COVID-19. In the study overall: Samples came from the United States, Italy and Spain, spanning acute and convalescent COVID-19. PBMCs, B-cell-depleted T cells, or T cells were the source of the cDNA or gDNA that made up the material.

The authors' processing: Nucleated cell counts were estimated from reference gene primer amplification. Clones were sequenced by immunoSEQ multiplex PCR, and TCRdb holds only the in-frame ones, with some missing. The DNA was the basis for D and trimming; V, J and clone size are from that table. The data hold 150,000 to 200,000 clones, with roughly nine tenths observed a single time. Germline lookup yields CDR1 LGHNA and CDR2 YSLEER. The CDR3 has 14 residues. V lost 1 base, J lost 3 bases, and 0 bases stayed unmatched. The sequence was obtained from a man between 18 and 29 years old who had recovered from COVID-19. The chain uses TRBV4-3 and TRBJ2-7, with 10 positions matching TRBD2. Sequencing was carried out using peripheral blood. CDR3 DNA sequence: TGCGCCAGCAGCCAAGGGACTAGCGGCTACGAGCAGTACTTC. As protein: CASSQGTSGYEQYF.